The next 29 T cell receptor beta chains were all read from a single sample in a study of immune cell composition in non-small cell lung cancer. Clones were read by immunoSEQ multiplex PCR, and TCRdb kept only the in-frame ones, dropping some. The sample consists of thousands of clones, 67% of them appearing once. Normal lung sampling was at least 3 cm from the tumour, as distant as possible. The specimen sequenced was non-adjacent lung tissue. These receptor sequences come from a human donor with non-small cell lung cancer.

The chain joins TRBV15 to TRBJ1-1; no clear D gene. Trimming took 1 base from V and 5 from J, leaving 11 bases between them. This CDR3 spans 14 amino acids. Germline-derived CDR1 and CDR2 are LNHNV and YYDKDF (reference sequence). The CDR3 reads CATSRGGVKTEAFF. Here the CDR3 DNA reads TGTGCCACCAGCAGAGGAGGTGTTAAGACTGAAGCTTTCTTT.

The rearrangement uses TRBV28 and TRBJ2-1, with TRBD2 identical over 10 bases. The V segment lost 6 bases and the J segment 4 bases; nucleotides outside the gene matches: 9. The CDR3 contains 16 residues. Per the germline V gene, CDR1 is MDHEN and CDR2 is SYDVKM. The DNA for the CDR3 is TGTGCCAGCAGCGAAGACCGGACTAGCGGTTACAATGAGCAGTTCTTC. This sequence encodes CASSEDRTSGYNEQFF.

This rearrangement joins TRBV6-5 to TRBJ1-5; 10 nucleotides match TRBD1. Germline lookup yields CDR1 MNHEY and CDR2 SVGAGI. Unmatched junction bases numbered 7, after V lost 5 bases and J lost 6 bases. The CDR3 loop spans 15 amino acids. CDR3: CASSLDRGVGQPQHF. The CDR3 DNA reads as TGTGCCAGCAGTCTGGACAGGGGGGTTGGTCAGCCCCAGCATTTT.

This chain links TRBV18 with TRBJ1-1; 7 positions agree with TRBD1. CDR1 and CDR2 (germline): KGHSH, LQKENI. The CDR3 sequence is 15 residues long. The V gene end was trimmed by 4 bases and the J gene end by 6 bases; junction bases not matched to a gene: 11. CDR3 DNA sequence: TGTGCCAGCTCACGCGAGACAGGGTCTGGCTCTGAAGCTTTCTTT. Protein product: CASSRETGSGSEAFF.

The chain carries TRBV11-3 and TRBJ2-2; 8 bases align to TRBD2. CDR1 and CDR2 from the germline V gene are SGHNT and YENEEA. CDR3 length: 18 amino acids. V was clipped by 1 base and J by 5 bases; unmatched bases: 12. The CDR3 DNA reads TGTGCCAGCAGCTTAGGCCCCCGGGCTTTAGCGGGAACCGGGGAGCTGTTTTTT. Translation gives CASSLGPRALAGTGELFF.

The chain recombines TRBV7-9 with TRBJ2-7; 8 bases line up with TRBD2. The germline V gene has CDR1 SEHNR and CDR2 FQNEAQ (reference sequence). V shed 5 bases and J 0 bases; nucleotides not matched to a gene: 3. The CDR3 has 14 residues. CDR3 in DNA: TGTGCCAGCAGCCTAGGGACTAGCTCCTACGAGCAGTACTTC. Amino acids: CASSLGTSSYEQYF.

This chain links TRBV5-4 with TRBJ2-5; the match to TRBD1 covers 7 bases. J was trimmed by 2 bases and V by 7 bases; bases with no gene match: 5. From germline, CDR1 is SGHNT and CDR2 YYREEE (reference sequence). CDR3 length: 13 amino acids. The CDR3: CASSGTAQETQYF. The CDR3 DNA is TGTGCCAGCTCCGGGACAGCACAAGAGACCCAGTACTTC. Using reference TRBV5-4 and TRBJ2-5 for the parts outside the CDR3, the full variable domain is ETGVTQSPTHLIKTRGQQVTLRCSSQSGHNTVSWYQQALGQGPQFIFQYYREEENGRGNFPPRFSGLQFPNYSSELNVNALELDDSALYLCASSGTAQETQYFGPGTRLLVL.

This clone was counted once. A junction boundary mismatches the germline segment, possibly from a read error. The chain joins TRBV5-1 to TRBJ2-7; D is unresolved. Germline V lookup: CDR1 SGHRS, CDR2 YFSETQ. The length of the CDR3 is 12 residues. CDR3 protein: CASSLDTYQQYF. CDR3 DNA: TGCGCCAGCAGTTTGGATACCTACCAGCAGTACTTC.

The chain combines TRBV10-1 with TRBJ2-1; D perhaps matches TRBD1 (6 bases). CDR1 is WNHNN and CDR2 is SYGVQD in the germline V gene (reference sequence). With 4 bases removed from V and 7 bases from J, the gap between germline ends came to 14 bases. The CDR3 is made up of 14 amino acids. CDR3: CASSGGGIGNEQFF. Written as DNA, the CDR3 is TGCGCCAGCAGTGGAGGGGGAATAGGGAATGAGCAGTTCTTC.

This chain connects TRBV4-2 to TRBJ1-1, with 7 bases that match TRBD1. The junction had 3 bases not matched to a gene; V was cut back by 1 base and J by 1 base. From germline, CDR1 is LGHNA and CDR2 YNFKEQ. This CDR3 has 15 residues. The CDR3 region has the DNA TGTGCCAGCAGCCAAGCCGGGACAGCGAACACTGAAGCTTTCTTT. Residues: CASSQAGTANTEAFF.

The rearrangement joins TRBV12-5 to TRBJ1-2, with TRBD1 identical over 7 bases. V gave up 1 base and J gave up 4 bases; unmatched junction bases: 9. The germline CDR1 and CDR2 sequences are LGHNT and FRNRAP. The CDR3 contains 16 residues. CDR3: CASGLERGPLSYGYTF. The DNA of the CDR3 is TGTGCTAGTGGTTTGGAGAGGGGGCCTCTCTCCTATGGCTACACCTTC.

This chain joins TRBV5-4 and TRBJ2-2; D is perhaps TRBD2 (6 bases). This CDR3 region has 13 residues. The V end was cut by 4 bases, the J end by 6 bases, with 10 bases between. The germline V gene encodes CDR1 SGHNT and CDR2 YYREEE (reference sequence). This CDR3 is CASSGAGPGELFF. The CDR3 DNA is TGTGCCAGCAGCGGCGCGGGGCCCGGGGAGCTGTTTTTT.

The chain uses TRBV27 and TRBJ2-3; 9 bases are a match to TRBD1. This CDR3 spans 19 amino acids. CDR1 and CDR2 from the germline V gene are MNHEY and SMNVEV (reference sequence). The junction had 21 bases not matched to a gene; V was cut back by 7 bases and J by 4 bases. The CDR3 loop is CASMRKLFPGQGFPDTQYF. The DNA for the CDR3 is TGTGCCAGCATGCGGAAGTTGTTCCCTGGACAGGGGTTCCCAGATACGCAGTATTTT.

This chain uses TRBV9 with TRBJ1-5; 8 bases match TRBD1. V lost 4 bases, J lost 8 bases, and 14 bases stayed unmatched. The CDR3 has 16 amino acids. Germline loops: CDR1 SGDLS, CDR2 YYNGEE. This CDR3 is CASSPEGRGLGEPQHF. CDR3 in DNA: TGTGCCAGCAGCCCGGAGGGCAGGGGGCTCGGGGAGCCCCAGCATTTT.

The chain recombines TRBV4-2 with TRBJ1-1, with D uncertain. Germline CDR1 and CDR2: LGHNA and YNFKEQ. The CDR3 covers 19 residues. Trimming cost V 0 bases and J 3 bases, with 23 bases left between them. CDR3 sequence reads: CASSQDPSVADFPDTEAFF. CDR3 nucleotide sequence: TGTGCCAGCAGCCAAGATCCCTCAGTAGCCGATTTTCCGGACACTGAAGCTTTCTTT.

V and J are TRBV25-1 and TRBJ1-2; no firm D call. The CDR3 length is 11 residues. Germline V gene sequence: CDR1 MGHDK, CDR2 SYGVNS. V shed 1 base and J shed 7 bases, with 4 bases lying between them. CDR3 sequence: CASSESGGYTF. In DNA, the CDR3 is TGTGCCAGCAGTGAATCAGGTGGCTACACCTTC.

The rearrangement uses TRBV6-5 and TRBJ1-2; TRBD1 aligns across 8 bases. Trimming cost V 4 bases and J 8 bases; bases outside gene matches: 12. CDR3 length equals 15 residues. Germline CDR1 and CDR2: MNHEY and SVGAGI. The CDR3 region is CASSFFLGQGGGYTF. CDR3 DNA: TGTGCCAGCAGTTTTTTCCTTGGACAGGGAGGAGGCTACACCTTC.

V gene TRBV7-6 combines with J gene TRBJ1-2; D unresolved. Germline V gene data show CDR1 as SGHVS and CDR2 as FNYEAQ. The CDR3 is 16 amino acids. V lost 2 bases and J lost 2, with 15 bases in between. CDR3 loop: CASSLLGGRWNYGYTF. The CDR3 nucleotides read TGTGCCAGCAGCTTACTAGGAGGGCGGTGGAACTATGGCTACACCTTC.

V gene TRBV10-2 combines with J gene TRBJ1-1, with a possible D match to TRBD1 (5 bases). Trimming took 6 bases from V and 3 from J, leaving 8 bases between them. Germline values: CDR1 WSHSY, CDR2 SAAADI. The CDR3 covers 12 residues. CDR3 bases: TGCGCCAGCAGCTGGGGGGACACTGAAGCTTTCTTT. Translated, it gives CASSWGDTEAFF.

The chain couples TRBV6-1 to TRBJ1-5; TRBD1 matches at 9 bases. Per the germline V gene, CDR1 is MNHNS and CDR2 is SASEGT. V gave up 4 bases and J gave up 3 bases; unmatched junction bases: 4. CDR3 size: 15 residues. The CDR3 DNA follows: TGTGCCAGCAGTGGCCGGGACAGGGACAATCAGCCCCAGCATTTT. This sequence encodes CASSGRDRDNQPQHF.

In this sample, this clone turned up a few times. This chain uses TRBV11-3 with TRBJ1-3; D is undetermined. The CDR3 runs 16 residues. Germline V gene sequence: CDR1 SGHNT, CDR2 YENEEA. With 4 bases removed from V and 0 bases from J, the gap between germline ends came to 13 bases. DNA of the CDR3: TGTGCCAGCAGCTATTCCCCCAGCGTCTCTGGAAACACCATATATTTT. It translates to CASSYSPSVSGNTIYF.

This clone has only one observation. J is TRBJ1-3 and V is TRBV11-2, with 9 positions matching TRBD1. With 1 base clipped from V and 8 bases from J, the junction kept 6 bases outside the gene matches. Germline V gene lookup returns CDR1 SGHAT and CDR2 FQNNGV. CDR3 size: 15 residues. The CDR3 spells CASSLGTGGADTIYF. Written as DNA, the CDR3 is TGTGCCAGCAGCTTAGGCACAGGGGGCGCGGACACCATATATTTT.

This clone was seen just once. CDR3 nucleotide sequence: TGTGCCAGCAGTGAGATGGCCTGGGGAGGGGCGAGTGAGCAGTTCTTC. This codes for CASSEMAWGGASEQFF. The chain combines TRBV6-4 with TRBJ2-1; TRBD2 aligns across 7 bases. The V gene's germline CDR1 is MRHNA and CDR2 SNTAGT. This CDR3 is built from 16 residues. The ends lost 3 bases at V and 9 bases at J; junction bases unmatched: 14.

The genes are TRBV5-1 and TRBJ2-7; TRBD1 agrees at 8 bases. With V trimmed by 0 bases and J by 6 bases, 8 bases remained unmatched. This CDR3 contains 15 residues. CDR1 is SGHRS, CDR2 YFSETQ, per germline. In DNA form, the CDR3 reads TGCGCCAGCAGCTTGGTGCAGGGGGCAGGATTCGAGCAGTACTTC. Amino acids: CASSLVQGAGFEQYF.

This sequence joins TRBV18 and TRBJ2-7; 7 positions agree with TRBD1. This CDR3 contains 13 residues. Germline V gene data show CDR1 as KGHSH and CDR2 as LQKENI. After removal of 7 bases from V and 5 bases from J, the junction contained 8 bases not matched to a gene. CDR3 nucleotide sequence: TGTGCCAGCTTGCGGACAGGAGACCACGAGCAGTACTTC. This translates into CASLRTGDHEQYF.

This clone was seen only once. J is TRBJ1-2 and V is TRBV2; 8 positions match TRBD1. The CDR3 spans 14 residues. The J segment lost 6 bases and the V segment lost 4 bases, leaving 7 bases of the junction unmatched. CDR1 SNHLY and CDR2 FYNNEI come from the germline V gene. The CDR3 coding sequence is TGTGCCAGCAGTGTTGGGCAGGGGGCGGATGGCTACACCTTC. It codes for CASSVGQGADGYTF.

V usage is TRBV6-6 and J usage is TRBJ2-3; unclear D gene. The length of the CDR3 is 13 residues. The germline CDR1 and CDR2 sequences are MNHNY and SVGAGI (reference sequence). V dropped 0 bases and J dropped 4 bases, with 5 bases sitting between them. The chain's CDR3 is CASSYSEADTQYF. The CDR3 DNA reads TGTGCCAGCAGTTACTCAGAGGCAGATACGCAGTATTTT.

The V gene is TRBV30, the J gene TRBJ1-1, with 9 bases that match TRBD1. Germline CDR1 GTSNPN, CDR2 SVGIG (reference sequence). The CDR3 runs to 13 residues. V was pared by 3 bases and J by 1 base, with 0 bases of the junction left unmatched. CDR3 amino acids: CAWRGQGNTEAFF. The CDR3 nucleotides read TGTGCCTGGAGGGGACAGGGGAACACTGAAGCTTTCTTT.

The gene calls are TRBV28 and TRBJ2-6; unclear D gene. The germline V gene encodes CDR1 MDHEN and CDR2 SYDVKM. The CDR3 has 15 residues. Trimming pared 1 base from V and 4 bases from J, leaving 8 bases between. The CDR3 loop reads CASSLSSPGANVLTF. CDR3 nucleotide sequence: TGTGCCAGCAGTTTATCTTCTCCCGGGGCCAACGTCCTGACTTTC.